This T cell receptor beta chain came from a study of OX40 agonist ivuxolimab in advanced cancers. Study-wide context: Dose-escalation patients suffered from hepatocellular carcinoma, melanoma, renal cell or head and neck cancer. Study-wide points: The 0.1-3.0 mg/kg partial responders had among the lowest clonal expansion. CD8+ T cells averaged more expanded clones than CD4+.

The germline V gene encodes CDR1 MNHNY and CDR2 SVGAGI (reference sequence). The CDR3 loop spans 14 amino acids. Trimming stripped 3 bases from V and 3 bases from J, with 9 bases between. As concerns this clone: Its antigen is as yet unknown.

Using immunoSEQ multiplex PCR, the repertoire was profiled, and TCRdb retains in-frame clones only, with some absent. The table includes about 58,000 clones, around 89% detected once. This clonotype originated in an adult with an advanced solid tumor such as melanoma, head and neck, liver or kidney cancer. Source: CD4+ or CD8+ T cells sorted from blood, taken in a trial of the OX40 agonist ivuxolimab. The chain recombines TRBV6-6 with TRBJ1-5; no reliable D call. In nucleotides, the CDR3 is TGTGCCAGCAGTTATGTCAGCTCCAATCAGCCCCAGCATTTT. This translates into CASSYVSSNQPQHF.